What follows is one T cell receptor (beta chain) and its context. Its matching antigen is unknown. These data belong to a study of cytomegalovirus exposure and HLA in healthy donors. General study points: HLA allele associations emerged for roughly 17,000 TCR beta sequences in a later analysis, at 0.05 false discovery rate. In terms of immune exposure information, only CMV serostatus was available.

The CDR3 extends over 14 amino acids. Germline CDR1 LNHNV, CDR2 YYDKDF (reference sequence). Trimming removed 1 base from V and 10 bases from J, with 15 bases in between. In the PCR, 60 Vbeta and 13 Jbeta primers were used. Only in-frame clones appear in the TCRdb table, and some are missing; sequencing was by immunoSEQ multiplex PCR. Counted here are about 180,000 clones, more than 70% occurring once; the ten biggest clones make up 0.35% to 0.45%. The V and J genes are TRBV15 and TRBJ2-3; weak D call: TRBD1 (6 bases). The sequencing sample was made of PBMCs. The TCR originated in a boy younger than 10 in good health and CMV-seronegative. The CDR3 nucleotides are TGTGCCACCAGCAGAGGGACAGCTCTTAATCCGCAGTATTTT. This sequence encodes CATSRGTALNPQYF.